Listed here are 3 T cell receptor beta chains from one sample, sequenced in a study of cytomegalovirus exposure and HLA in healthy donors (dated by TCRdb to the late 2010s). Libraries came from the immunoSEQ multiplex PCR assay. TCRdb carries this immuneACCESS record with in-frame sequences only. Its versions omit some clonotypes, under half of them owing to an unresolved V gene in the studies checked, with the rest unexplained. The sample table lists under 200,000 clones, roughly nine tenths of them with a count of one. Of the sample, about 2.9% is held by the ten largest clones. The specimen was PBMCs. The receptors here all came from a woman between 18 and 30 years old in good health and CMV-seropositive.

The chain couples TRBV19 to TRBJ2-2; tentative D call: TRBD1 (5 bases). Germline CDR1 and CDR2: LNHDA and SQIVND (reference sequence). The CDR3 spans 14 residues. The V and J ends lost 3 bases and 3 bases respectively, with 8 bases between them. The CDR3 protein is CASSIKGYTGELFF. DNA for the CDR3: TGTGCCAGTAGTATTAAGGGGTACACCGGGGAGCTGTTTTTT.

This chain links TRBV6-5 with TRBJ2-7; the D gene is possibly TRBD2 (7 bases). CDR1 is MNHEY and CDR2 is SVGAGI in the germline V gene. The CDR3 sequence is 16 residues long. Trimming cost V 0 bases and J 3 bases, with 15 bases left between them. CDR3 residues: CASSYSVGGGLYEQYF. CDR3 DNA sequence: TGTGCCAGCAGTTACTCGGTGGGGGGGGGCCTCTACGAGCAGTACTTC.

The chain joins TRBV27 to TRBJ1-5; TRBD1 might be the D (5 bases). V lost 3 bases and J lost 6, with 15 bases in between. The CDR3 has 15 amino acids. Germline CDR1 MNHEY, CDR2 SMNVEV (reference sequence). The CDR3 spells CASSFGSGSGQPQHF. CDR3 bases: TGTGCCAGCAGTTTTGGCTCAGGGTCGGGTCAGCCCCAGCATTTT.